A selection of T cell receptor beta chains follows, all from one sample in a study of T cells in Graves' hyperthyroidism and ophthalmopathy. TCRdb re-called the multiplex PCR reads with MiXCR, one entry per CDR3 protein. The sample comprises about 580,000 distinct CDR3 sequences, 40% to 55% of which are singletons, and around 7.7% rests with the top ten. What was sequenced was peripheral blood or thyroid tissue (not recorded which). The receptors stem from a woman younger than 35 with Graves' hyperthyroidism. The CDR3 runs from the conserved cysteine through the conserved F or W. The D gene is left open where the match is weak. Size is stated for part of the rows, as once, few or many counts, or as a class when the clone is expanded.

TRBJ1-1,.,TRBV29-1,many,CSVDPFQGNTEAFF,TGCAGCGTTGACCCGTTCCAGGGGAACACTGAAGCTTTCTTT
TRBJ2-5,.,TRBV2,many,CASTSGESETQYF,TGTGCCAGCACCTCCGGCGAATCGGAGACCCAGTACTTC
TRBJ2-7,TRBD1,TRBV20-1,many,CSARQRSGTGSEQYF,TGCAGTGCTAGGCAAAGATCCGGGACAGGAAGCGAGCAGTACTTC
TRBJ1-3,.,TRBV7-9,many,CASSLDSLGNTIYF,TGTGCCAGCAGCTTGGACAGTCTAGGAAACACCATATATTTT
TRBJ2-3,TRBD2,TRBV7-8,.,CASSRFRREADTQYF,TGTGCCAGCAGCCGCTTCCGGCGGGAGGCAGATACGCAGTATTTT
TRBJ2-3,.,TRBV7-2,.,CASSLASPLRDTQYF,TGTGCCAGCAGCTTAGCCAGCCCGCTTAGGGATACGCAGTATTTT
TRBJ2-5,TRBD1,TRBV7-2,.,CASSRPGGQETQYF,TGTGCCAGCAGCCGCCCAGGGGGCCAAGAGACCCAGTACTTC
TRBJ1-2,.,TRBV5-1,.,CASSLAGLAGYTF,TGCGCCAGCAGCTTGGCAGGGCTAGCGGGCTACACCTTC
TRBJ2-7,.,TRBV4-1,few,CASSPTAPPSESSYEQYF,TGTGCCAGCAGCCCCACCGCCCCCCCCTCGGAGTCCTCCTACGAGCAGTACTTC
TRBJ2-7,.,TRBV12-3/TRBV12-4,many,CASSLPGPSYEQYF,TGTGCCAGCAGTTTACCAGGGCCCTCCTACGAGCAGTACTTC
TRBJ2-2,TRBD2,TRBV2,many,CASSEWEGTVAGELFF,TGTGCCAGCAGTGAATGGGAGGGGACGGTGGCCGGGGAGCTGTTTTTT
TRBJ1-1,.,TRBV6-6,.,CASSRGMDTEAFF,TGTGCCAGCAGCCGCGGAATGGACACTGAAGCTTTCTTT
TRBJ2-7,TRBD2,TRBV2,few,CASSVGLAGDVQYF,TGTGCCAGCAGTGTTGGTCTAGCGGGAGACGTGCAGTACTTC
TRBJ1-6,TRBD1,TRBV24-1,once,CATSAGTANSPLHF,TGTGCCACCAGTGCGGGGACAGCAAATTCACCCCTCCACTTT
TRBJ1-4,TRBD1,TRBV12-3/TRBV12-4,once,CASSFYGGTVIGKLFF,TGTGCCAGCAGTTTTTACGGCGGGACAGTTATAGGAAAACTGTTTTTT
TRBJ2-1,.,TRBV6-2/TRBV6-3,.,CASSGSNEQFF,TGTGCCAGCAGTGGCAGCAATGAGCAGTTCTTC
TRBJ1-2,.,TRBV10-3,.,CAIHEGLADYGYTF,TGTGCCATACACGAGGGGCTAGCGGACTATGGCTACACCTTC
TRBJ2-1,TRBD2,TRBV2,.,CASKGTSGENEQFF,TGTGCCAGCAAAGGGACTAGCGGAGAGAATGAGCAGTTCTTC
TRBJ1-2,.,TRBV12-3/TRBV12-4,.,CASSQQVLGYTF,TGTGCCAGCAGCCAACAGGTTCTTGGCTACACCTTC
TRBJ2-7,.,TRBV12-3/TRBV12-4,.,CASSSLTTTPYERYF,TGTGCCAGCAGTAGCCTGACGACAACCCCTTACGAGCGGTACTTC
TRBJ2-7,.,TRBV14,many,CASSQVGTIYNYEQYF,TGTGCCAGCAGCCAAGTGGGCACAATCTACAACTACGAGCAGTACTTC
TRBJ2-1,TRBD2,TRBV7-9,few,CASSLGGSGSYNEQFF,TGTGCCAGCAGCTTAGGCGGTAGCGGGAGCTACAATGAGCAGTTCTTC
TRBJ2-7,.,TRBV24-1,once,CATKRLPNTGEQYF,TGTGCCACCAAACGGCTCCCGAACACCGGGGAGCAGTACTTC
TRBJ2-5,TRBD2,TRBV29-1,many,CSVETGRSETQYF,TGCAGCGTTGAGACCGGGAGGTCAGAGACCCAGTACTTC
TRBJ2-7,TRBD1,TRBV13,many,CASSHGTDYEQYF,TGTGCCAGCAGCCATGGGACAGACTACGAGCAGTACTTC
TRBJ2-7,.,TRBV7-6,many,CATRDNAYEQYF,TGTGCCACCCGGGACAACGCATACGAGCAGTACTTC
TRBJ1-2,TRBD1,TRBV19,many,CASSPNRGQDGYTF,TGTGCCAGTAGTCCAAACAGGGGGCAGGATGGCTACACCTTC
TRBJ1-2,TRBD1,TRBV25-1,.,CAGQENYGYTF,TGTGCCGGACAGGAAAACTATGGCTACACCTTC
TRBJ1-2,.,TRBV11-2,many,CASSLTPDASYGYTF,TGTGCCAGCAGCTTAACCCCCGACGCGTCTTATGGCTACACCTTC
TRBJ1-2,TRBD1,TRBV20-1,.,CSANRDSGYTF,TGCAGTGCTAACAGGGACAGCGGCTACACCTTC
TRBJ2-3,.,TRBV7-6,.,CASSTYSTDTQYF,TGTGCCAGCAGCACTTACAGCACAGATACGCAGTATTTT
TRBJ2-5,.,TRBV19,.,CACSKWGRAQETQYF,TGTGCCTGTAGTAAGTGGGGACGGGCGCAAGAGACCCAGTACTTC
TRBJ1-6,.,TRBV7-9,.,CARSRDGSYNSPLHF,TGTGCCCGCAGCCGGGACGGATCCTATAATTCACCCCTCCACTTT
TRBJ2-7,.,TRBV10-2,many,CASSELPPPSRQWISYEQYF,TGCGCCAGCAGTGAGCTCCCTCCCCCATCAAGGCAATGGATATCCTACGAGCAGTACTTC
TRBJ1-4,.,TRBV29-1,.,CSVEEDSGKLFF,TGCAGCGTTGAAGAGGATTCGGGGAAACTGTTTTTT
TRBJ1-2,.,TRBV7-6,.,CASSLEVGANYGYTF,TGTGCCAGCAGCTTAGAGGTCGGAGCTAACTATGGCTACACCTTC
TRBJ2-5,.,TRBV7-8,few,CASSLSGLPKAQYF,TGTGCCAGCAGCCTATCGGGACTCCCGAAGGCCCAGTACTTC
TRBJ2-7,.,TRBV2,few,CASSLRNSYEQYF,TGTGCCAGCAGTTTGAGGAATTCCTACGAGCAGTACTTC
TRBJ2-5,TRBD2,TRBV20-1,many,CSARRASGIVEETQYF,TGCAGTGCTAGGAGGGCCAGCGGGATAGTTGAGGAGACCCAGTACTTC
TRBJ2-7,TRBD1,TRBV12-3/TRBV12-4,.,CASSSQTGGNEQYF,TGTGCCAGCAGTTCCCAGACAGGGGGCAACGAGCAGTACTTC
TRBJ2-7,TRBD1,TRBV12-3/TRBV12-4,.,CASSHGTGSYEQYF,TGTGCCAGCAGTCACGGGACAGGCTCCTACGAGCAGTACTTC